This record looks at one TCR beta chain sequence and its context. Sequencing used immunoSEQ multiplex PCR; TCRdb keeps in-frame clones, though not all of them. The profile shows 65,000 to 85,000 clones, more than 75% of them singletons. These data originate in a study of control samples from healthy donors and cancer patients. This CDR3 has 15 amino acids. J lost 7 bases, V lost 1 base, and 6 bases had no gene match. Germline CDR1 reads GTSNPN; CDR2 reads SVGIG (reference sequence). The chain links TRBV30 to TRBJ2-5; 13 nucleotides match TRBD2. The source is a woman in her 50s with head and neck cancer. Sequencing used PBMCs. CDR3 loop: CAWSEGLAGTGTQYF. Here the CDR3 DNA reads TGTGCCTGGAGTGAGGGACTAGCGGGGACGGGGACCCAGTACTTC.